These 19 T cell receptor beta chains originate from one sample sequenced in a study of cytomegalovirus exposure and HLA in healthy donors. The primer mix had 60 Vbeta and 13 Jbeta primers. Sequencing used immunoSEQ multiplex PCR; TCRdb keeps in-frame clones, though not all of them. The sample lists about 210,000 clones, about three quarters seen once, with around 1.9% in the top ten. Specimen: PBMCs. Receptors originate from a male donor in good health and CMV-seronegative.

This chain connects TRBV28 to TRBJ2-7; D possibly corresponds to TRBD2 (6 bases). The CDR3 has 16 amino acids. Trimming cost V 3 bases and J 1 base, with 16 bases left between them. The germline V gene has CDR1 MDHEN and CDR2 SYDVKM. CDR3 nucleotide sequence: TGTGCCAGCAGTTTGATGGGGGGTTGGGGTTCCTACGAGCAGTACTTC. It encodes CASSLMGGWGSYEQYF. The whole variable domain, filled in from reference TRBV28 and TRBJ2-7, reads DVKVTQSSRYLVKRTGEKVFLECVQDMDHENMFWYRQDPGLGLRLIYFSYDVKMKEKGDIPEGYSVSREKKERFSLILESASTNQTSMYLCASSLMGGWGSYEQYFGPGTRLTVT.

The chain joins TRBV7-2 to TRBJ2-2; D possibly corresponds to TRBD2 (6 bases). The V end was cut by 2 bases, the J end by 4 bases, with 14 bases between. CDR1 is SGHTA and CDR2 is FQGNSA in the germline V gene. The CDR3 loop spans 16 amino acids. DNA for the CDR3: TGTGCCAGCAGCTTAAATTTGGGGGACTTCACCGGGGAGCTGTTTTTT. Translated: CASSLNLGDFTGELFF.

The genes are TRBV14 and TRBJ1-4; no clear D. Germline lookup yields CDR1 SGHDN and CDR2 FVKESK. The CDR3 spans 15 residues. Trimming removed 0 bases at V and 0 bases at J, with 5 bases between. The CDR3 spells CASSQDPATNEKLFF. Here the CDR3 DNA reads TGTGCCAGCAGCCAAGATCCTGCAACTAATGAAAAACTGTTTTTT.

DNA for the CDR3: TGTGCCAGCACCGAAGGCGGGAGCAAGGACGAGCAGTACTTC. This encodes CASTEGGSKDEQYF. The J gene is TRBJ2-7, the V gene TRBV28; 7 bases line up with TRBD2. After removal of 7 bases from V and 5 bases from J, the junction contained 11 bases not matched to a gene. The germline gives CDR1 MDHEN, CDR2 SYDVKM. This CDR3 comprises 14 residues.

The chain is built from TRBV5-1 and TRBJ2-5; 12 nucleotides agree with TRBD2. CDR1 and CDR2 (germline): SGHRS, YFSETQ. There are 16 residues in the CDR3. J was trimmed by 0 bases and V by 3 bases; bases with no gene match: 3. CDR3 DNA sequence: TGCGCCAGCAGCTCAAGACTAGCGGGAGACCAAGAGACCCAGTACTTC. It specifies CASSSRLAGDQETQYF.

The CDR3 DNA reads TGTGCCAGCAGCACAAAGACAGGGATTGGGGCCAACGTCCTGACTTTC. The encoded protein is CASSTKTGIGANVLTF. This chain uses TRBV11-3 with TRBJ2-6; 7 bases line up with TRBD1. The V gene's germline CDR1 is SGHNT and CDR2 YENEEA. The length of the CDR3 is 16 residues. The junction had 7 bases not matched to a gene; V was cut back by 5 bases and J by 3 bases.

This clone was seen only a few times. The CDR3 DNA follows: TGTGCCAGCAGGGGAGACAGGGACAGGGATGGCTACACCTTC. Translating it yields CASRGDRDRDGYTF. The chain has TRBV21-1 and TRBJ1-2; TRBD1, the table's D call, lacks a check against the DNA. TRBV21-1 is a pseudogene segment. CDR3 length equals 14 residues.

J is TRBJ2-1 and V is TRBV5-4, with no clear D. V was pared by 0 bases and J by 7 bases, with 5 bases between. The CDR3 contains 12 residues. The germline gives CDR1 SGHNT, CDR2 YYREEE (reference sequence). The CDR3 reads CASSLAPNEQFF. In DNA form, the CDR3 reads TGTGCCAGCAGCTTGGCCCCGAATGAGCAGTTCTTC.

This chain uses TRBV6-6 with TRBJ1-6, with D maybe TRBD1 (5 bases). The V and J ends lost 8 bases and 7 bases respectively, with 18 bases between them. This CDR3 has 15 residues. Per the germline V gene, CDR1 is MNHNY and CDR2 is SVGAGI (reference sequence). The CDR3 is CASPSRDSPNSPLHF. CDR3 coding DNA: TGTGCCAGCCCGTCCCGGGACTCACCGAATTCACCCCTCCACTTT.

The V gene is TRBV5-6, the J gene TRBJ1-1, with 11 nucleotides matching TRBD1. The germline V gene encodes CDR1 SGHDT and CDR2 YYEEEE. This CDR3 region has 16 residues. J lost 4 bases, V lost 4 bases, and 9 bases had no gene match. The CDR3 here is CASSPDRGRRVTEAFF. The CDR3, as DNA: TGTGCCAGCAGCCCGGACAGGGGGCGAAGAGTCACTGAAGCTTTCTTT. Supplemented by reference TRBV5-6 and TRBJ1-1, the full variable domain reads DAGVTQSPTHLIKTRGQQVTLRCSPKSGHDTVSWYQQALGQGPQFIFQYYEEEERQRGNFPDRFSGHQFPNYSSELNVNALLLGDSALYLCASSPDRGRRVTEAFFGQGTRLTVV.

The chain has TRBV5-6 and TRBJ2-4; 7 nucleotides align to TRBD1. V gave up 1 base and J gave up 8 bases; unmatched junction bases: 9. Looked up from germline, CDR1 is SGHDT and CDR2 is YYEEEE. The CDR3 totals 15 residues. CDR3 amino acids: CASSLKDRVGDIQYF. The DNA of the CDR3 is TGTGCCAGCAGCTTGAAAGACAGGGTGGGGGACATTCAGTACTTC. Combining the CDR3 with reference TRBV5-6 and TRBJ2-4 gives the whole variable domain DAGVTQSPTHLIKTRGQQVTLRCSPKSGHDTVSWYQQALGQGPQFIFQYYEEEERQRGNFPDRFSGHQFPNYSSELNVNALLLGDSALYLCASSLKDRVGDIQYFGAGTRLSVL.

The rearrangement links TRBV9 to TRBJ2-3; 9 nucleotides match TRBD1. The CDR3 is 16 residues long. Germline lookup yields CDR1 SGDLS and CDR2 YYNGEE. Losses at the gene ends were 3 bases for V and 2 bases for J; bases not matched to a gene: 7. The CDR3 loop reads CASSDTGTGFTDTQYF. The DNA of the CDR3 is TGTGCCAGCAGCGACACCGGGACAGGGTTCACAGATACGCAGTATTTT. The complete variable domain, with remaining parts taken from reference TRBV9 and TRBJ2-3, reads DSGVTQTPKHLITATGQRVTLRCSPRSGDLSVYWYQQSLDQGLQFLIQYYNGEERAKGNILERFSAQQFPDLHSELNLSSLELGDSALYFCASSDTGTGFTDTQYFGPGTRLTVL.

V gene TRBV15 combines with J gene TRBJ2-2; the D gene is possibly TRBD1 (5 bases). The CDR3 totals 15 residues. CDR1 LNHNV and CDR2 YYDKDF come from the germline V gene (reference sequence). V shed 3 bases and J shed 3 bases, with 11 bases lying between them. CDR3 in DNA: TGTGCCACCAGCAGGGAAGGACACTACACCGGGGAGCTGTTTTTT. This sequence encodes CATSREGHYTGELFF.

This chain joins TRBV11-2 and TRBJ1-6; D uncertain. The CDR3 has 15 residues. Trimming stripped 5 bases from V and 5 bases from J, with 13 bases between. CDR1 and CDR2 from the germline V gene are SGHAT and FQNNGV. CDR3 in DNA: TGTGCCAGCAGCACCCTTGGGCAGAATAATTCACCCCTCCACTTT. Protein product: CASSTLGQNNSPLHF.

This chain uses TRBV6-1 with TRBJ1-1; a possible D gene is TRBD1 (5 bases). The CDR3 length is 14 residues. V lost 6 bases and J lost 0, with 11 bases in between. In germline, CDR1 is MNHNS, CDR2 SASEGT. In DNA form, the CDR3 reads TGTGCCAGCAGCGGGGGGGGAGTGAACACTGAAGCTTTCTTT. It is translated as CASSGGGVNTEAFF.

This chain links TRBV29-1 with TRBJ2-5; TRBD2 matches 10 bases. This CDR3 region has 14 residues. Germline CDR1 SQVTM, CDR2 ANQGSEA. The V gene end was trimmed by 4 bases and the J gene end by 6 bases; junction bases not matched to a gene: 8. CDR3 nucleotides: TGCAGCGTTGGGGATCTAGCGGGAGATCAGACCCAGTACTTC. Residues: CSVGDLAGDQTQYF.

The chain combines TRBV7-9 with TRBJ1-2; a weak D match, TRBD1 (6 bases). Germline V CDR1 and CDR2: SEHNR, FQNEAQ (reference sequence). Trimming left V 4 bases short and J 4 bases short, with 16 bases between. There are 15 residues in the CDR3. This CDR3 is CASSSAGGRGYGYTF. The DNA of the CDR3 is TGTGCCAGCAGCTCCGCTGGGGGCAGGGGCTATGGCTACACCTTC. The full variable domain, in which reference TRBV7-9 and TRBJ1-2 provide the parts outside the CDR3, is DTGVSQNPRHKITKRGQNVTFRCDPISEHNRLYWYRQTLGQGPEFLTYFQNEAQLEKSRLLSDRFSAERPKGSFSTLEIQRTEQGDSAMYLCASSSAGGRGYGYTFGSGTRLTVV.

This chain links TRBV5-1 with TRBJ2-7, with a tentative D call TRBD1 (7 bases). The CDR3 spans 13 residues. CDR1 and CDR2 from the germline V gene are SGHRS and YFSETQ. V was clipped by 4 bases and J by 4 bases, with 12 bases between them. CDR3 protein: CASSPSGGYEQYF. In DNA, the CDR3 is TGCGCCAGCAGCCCCTCAGGGGGGTACGAGCAGTACTTC.

In its sample, this clone was seen a few times. The chain is built from TRBV6-5 and TRBJ2-5, with D perhaps TRBD1 (5 bases). The J call is in doubt because the DNA end fits TRBJ2-7 better. CDR1 is MNHEY, CDR2 SVGAGI, per germline. The CDR3 runs to 13 residues. CDR3 coding DNA: TGTGCCAGCAGTTACGTTCAGGGCTACGAGCAGTACTTC. Amino acids: CASSYVQGYEQYF.